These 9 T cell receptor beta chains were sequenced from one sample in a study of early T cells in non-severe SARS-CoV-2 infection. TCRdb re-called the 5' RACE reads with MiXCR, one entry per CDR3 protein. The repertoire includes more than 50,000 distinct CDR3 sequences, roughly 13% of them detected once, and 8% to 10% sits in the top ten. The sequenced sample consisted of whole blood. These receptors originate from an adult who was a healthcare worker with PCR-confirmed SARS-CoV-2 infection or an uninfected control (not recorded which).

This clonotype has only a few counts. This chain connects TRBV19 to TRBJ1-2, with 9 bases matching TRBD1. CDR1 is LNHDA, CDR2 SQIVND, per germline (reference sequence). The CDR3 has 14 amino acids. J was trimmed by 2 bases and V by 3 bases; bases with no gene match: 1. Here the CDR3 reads CASSIGTGNYGYTF. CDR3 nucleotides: TGTGCCAGTAGTATCGGGACAGGGAACTATGGCTACACCTTC.

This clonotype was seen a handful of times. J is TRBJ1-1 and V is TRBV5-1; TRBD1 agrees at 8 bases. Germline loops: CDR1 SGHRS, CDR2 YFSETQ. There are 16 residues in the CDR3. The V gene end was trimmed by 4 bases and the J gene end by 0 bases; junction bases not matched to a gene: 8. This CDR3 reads CASSPGQVLLNTEAFF. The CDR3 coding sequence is TGCGCCAGCAGCCCGGGACAGGTCCTTCTGAACACTGAAGCTTTCTTT.

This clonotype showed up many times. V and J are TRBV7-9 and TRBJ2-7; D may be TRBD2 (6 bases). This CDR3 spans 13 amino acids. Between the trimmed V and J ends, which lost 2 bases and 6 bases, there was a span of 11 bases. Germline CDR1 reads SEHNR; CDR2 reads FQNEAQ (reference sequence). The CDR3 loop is CASSLLQEGEQYF. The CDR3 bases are TGTGCCAGCAGCTTACTCCAGGAGGGCGAGCAGTACTTC.

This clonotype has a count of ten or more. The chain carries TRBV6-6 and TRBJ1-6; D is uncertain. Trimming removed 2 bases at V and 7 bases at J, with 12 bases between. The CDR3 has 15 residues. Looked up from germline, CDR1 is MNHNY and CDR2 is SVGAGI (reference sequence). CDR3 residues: CASSYLQSANSPLHF. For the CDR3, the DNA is TGTGCCAGCAGTTACCTCCAATCGGCGAATTCACCCCTCCACTTT.

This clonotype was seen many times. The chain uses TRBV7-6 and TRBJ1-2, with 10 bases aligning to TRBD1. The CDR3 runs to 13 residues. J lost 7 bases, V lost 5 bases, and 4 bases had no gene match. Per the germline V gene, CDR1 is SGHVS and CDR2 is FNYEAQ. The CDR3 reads CASSETGGGGYTF. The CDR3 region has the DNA TGTGCCAGCAGCGAGACAGGGGGCGGTGGCTACACCTTC.

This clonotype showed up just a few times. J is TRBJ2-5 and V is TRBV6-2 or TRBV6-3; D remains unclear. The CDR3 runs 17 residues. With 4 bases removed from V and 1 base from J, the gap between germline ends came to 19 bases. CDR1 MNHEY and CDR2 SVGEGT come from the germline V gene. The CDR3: CASSLSPHWTLQETQYF. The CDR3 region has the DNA TGTGCCAGCAGTTTGTCCCCCCATTGGACCCTCCAAGAGACCCAGTACTTC.

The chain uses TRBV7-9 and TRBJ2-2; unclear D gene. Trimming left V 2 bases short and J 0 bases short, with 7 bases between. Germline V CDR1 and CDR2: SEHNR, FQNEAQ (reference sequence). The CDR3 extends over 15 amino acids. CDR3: CASSLTDPNTGELFF. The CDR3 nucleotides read TGTGCCAGCAGCTTAACGGACCCGAACACCGGGGAGCTGTTTTTT.

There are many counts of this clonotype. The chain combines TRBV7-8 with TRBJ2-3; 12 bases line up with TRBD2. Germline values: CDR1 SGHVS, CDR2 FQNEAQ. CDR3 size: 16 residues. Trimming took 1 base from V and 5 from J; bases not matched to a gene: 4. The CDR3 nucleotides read TGTGCCAGCAGCTTAGGACTAGCGGGGGATAAAGATACGCAGTATTTT. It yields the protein CASSLGLAGDKDTQYF.

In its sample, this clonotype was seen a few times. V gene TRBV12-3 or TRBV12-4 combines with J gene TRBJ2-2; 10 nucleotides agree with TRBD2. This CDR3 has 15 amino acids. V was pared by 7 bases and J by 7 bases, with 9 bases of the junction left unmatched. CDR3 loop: CASTLTSGKGGELFF. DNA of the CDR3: TGTGCCAGCACCTTAACTAGCGGGAAGGGCGGGGAGCTGTTTTTT.